This section outlines one T cell receptor beta chain sequence together with its context. What it binds is not known. The data stem from a study of blood T cells in healthy people across ages. Broader study findings: Both higher diversity and more naive CD4+ cells marked long-lived donors when set against aged donors.

The CDR3 sequence is 14 residues long. Germline CDR1 SGHRS, CDR2 YFSETQ. V lost 5 bases to trimming and J lost 1 base, with 13 bases between them. Together with a sample-barcoded 5' primer, a J-beta primer mix was included in a second PCR lasting roughly 6 to 12 cycles. MiXCR, run by TCRdb on the 5' RACE reads, gives a single entry per CDR3 protein. Among over 1,500,000 distinct CDR3 sequences listed, around 48% were seen once. This TCR derives from a woman aged 35 to 49 in good health. Sequencing was performed on blood. The genes are TRBV5-1 and TRBJ2-7; the D gene is possibly TRBD1 (6 bases). The CDR3 DNA follows: TGCGCCAGCAGACAGGGCATTAGATCCTACGAGCAGTACTTC. It codes for CASRQGIRSYEQYF.